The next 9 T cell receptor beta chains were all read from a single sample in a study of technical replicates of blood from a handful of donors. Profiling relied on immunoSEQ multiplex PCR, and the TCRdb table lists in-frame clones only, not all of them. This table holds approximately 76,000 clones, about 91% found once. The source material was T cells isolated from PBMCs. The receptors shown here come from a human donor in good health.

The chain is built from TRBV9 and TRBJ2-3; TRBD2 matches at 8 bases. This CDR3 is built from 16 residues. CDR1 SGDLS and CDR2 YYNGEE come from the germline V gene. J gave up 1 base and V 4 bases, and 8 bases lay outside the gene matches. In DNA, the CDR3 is TGTGCCAGCAGCCCCAGCCCGGGGGGGGGCACAGATACGCAGTATTTT. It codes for CASSPSPGGGTDTQYF.

This chain's CDR3 is CASSEGTSYVDEQFF. In DNA, the CDR3 is TGTGCCAGCAGCGAGGGGACTAGCTACGTTGATGAGCAGTTCTTC. The chain combines TRBV5-4 with TRBJ2-1; 9 bases line up with TRBD2. J gave up 8 bases and V 4 bases, and 10 bases lay outside the gene matches. CDR3 size: 15 residues. CDR1 SGHNT and CDR2 YYREEE come from the germline V gene (reference sequence).

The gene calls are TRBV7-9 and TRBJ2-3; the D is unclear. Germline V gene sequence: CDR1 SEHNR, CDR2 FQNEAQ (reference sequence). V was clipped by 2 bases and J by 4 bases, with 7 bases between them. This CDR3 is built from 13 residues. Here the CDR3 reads CASSLQVADTQYF. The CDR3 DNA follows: TGTGCCAGCAGCTTACAGGTTGCAGATACGCAGTATTTT.

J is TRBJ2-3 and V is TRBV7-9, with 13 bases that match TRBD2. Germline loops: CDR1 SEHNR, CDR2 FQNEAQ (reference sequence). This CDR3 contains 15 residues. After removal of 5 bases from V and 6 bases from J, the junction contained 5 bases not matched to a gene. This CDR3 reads CASSPWTSGSDTQYF. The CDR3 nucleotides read TGTGCCAGCAGCCCCTGGACTAGCGGGAGTGATACGCAGTATTTT.

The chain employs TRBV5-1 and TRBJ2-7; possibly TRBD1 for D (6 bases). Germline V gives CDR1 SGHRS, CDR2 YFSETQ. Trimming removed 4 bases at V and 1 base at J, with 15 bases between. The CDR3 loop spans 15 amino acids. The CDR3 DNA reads TGCGCCAGCAGCCTCCCCACCGGACAGTCCTACGAGCAGTACTTC. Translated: CASSLPTGQSYEQYF. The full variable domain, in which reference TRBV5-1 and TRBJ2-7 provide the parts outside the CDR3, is KAGVTQTPRYLIKTRGQQVTLSCSPISGHRSVSWYQQTPGQGLQFLFEYFSETQRNKGNFPGRFSGRQFSNSRSEMNVSTLELGDSALYLCASSLPTGQSYEQYFGPGTRLTVT.

Here the CDR3 DNA reads TGCGCCAGCAGCTTGGCCACACTTAGGGGTGAAAAACTGTTTTTT. Encoded protein: CASSLATLRGEKLFF. V usage is TRBV5-1 and J usage is TRBJ1-4, with a tentative D call TRBD1 (5 bases). The CDR3 extends over 15 amino acids. V lost 0 bases, J lost 7 bases, and 13 bases lay in between. Germline V lookup: CDR1 SGHRS, CDR2 YFSETQ.

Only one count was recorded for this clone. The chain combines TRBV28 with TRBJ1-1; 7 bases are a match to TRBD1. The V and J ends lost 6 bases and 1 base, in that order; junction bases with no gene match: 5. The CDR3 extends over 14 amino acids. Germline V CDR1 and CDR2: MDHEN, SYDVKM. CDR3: CASRPGGSNTEAFF. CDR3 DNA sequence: TGTGCCAGCAGACCAGGGGGTTCGAACACTGAAGCTTTCTTT. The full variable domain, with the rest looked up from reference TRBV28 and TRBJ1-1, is DVKVTQSSRYLVKRTGEKVFLECVQDMDHENMFWYRQDPGLGLRLIYFSYDVKMKEKGDIPEGYSVSREKKERFSLILESASTNQTSMYLCASRPGGSNTEAFFGQGTRLTVV.

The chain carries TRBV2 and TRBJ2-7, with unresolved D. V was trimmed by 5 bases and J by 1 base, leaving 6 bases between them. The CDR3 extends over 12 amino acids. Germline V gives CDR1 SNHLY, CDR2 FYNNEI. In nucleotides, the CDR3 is TGTGCCAGCAGTTTTCTGTCCTACGAGCAGTACTTC. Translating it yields CASSFLSYEQYF.

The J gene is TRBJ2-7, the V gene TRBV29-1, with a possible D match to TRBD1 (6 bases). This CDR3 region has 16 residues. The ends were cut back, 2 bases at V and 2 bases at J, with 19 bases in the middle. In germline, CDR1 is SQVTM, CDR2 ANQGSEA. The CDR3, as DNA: TGCAGCGTTGAATGGTCGGGAACTAGGGGGACCTACGAGCAGTACTTC. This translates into CSVEWSGTRGTYEQYF.